The 3 T cell receptor beta chains reported below all come from one sample, sequenced in a study of glioma-infiltrating T cells after dendritic cell vaccination. The repertoire was sequenced with immunoSEQ multiplex PCR; TCRdb's copy has only in-frame clones and lacks some. This table holds fewer than 50,000 clones, around four fifths found once. Here the sequenced sample was blood, taken before dendritic cell vaccination. The receptors shown here come from a human donor with glioblastoma.

V and J are TRBV15 and TRBJ2-7, with D hard to call. This CDR3 is built from 15 residues. Germline assignment: CDR1 LNHNV and CDR2 YYDKDF (reference sequence). Trimming shortened V by 5 bases and J by 0 bases, and 14 bases separated the two germline ends. The CDR3 here is CATSEPGHSSYEQYF. CDR3 in DNA: TGTGCCACCAGCGAACCGGGTCATAGCTCCTACGAGCAGTACTTC.

This chain connects TRBV9 to TRBJ2-1; 10 positions match TRBD2. Germline V gives CDR1 SGDLS, CDR2 YYNGEE. The CDR3 loop spans 16 amino acids. V lost 3 bases to trimming and J lost 7 bases; unmatched junction nucleotides: 10. CDR3 amino acids: CASSGSGGLGMNEQFF. DNA for the CDR3: TGTGCCAGCAGCGGTAGCGGGGGGCTTGGGATGAATGAGCAGTTCTTC.

The V gene is TRBV5-8, the J gene TRBJ1-3, with 9 bases fitting TRBD1. The CDR3 contains 15 residues. Germline CDR1 and CDR2: SGHTS and YDEGEE. Trimming cost V 3 bases and J 7 bases; bases outside gene matches: 8. The CDR3: CASSSEAGQGNTIYF. The CDR3 coding sequence is TGTGCCAGCAGCTCGGAGGCCGGACAGGGGAACACCATATATTTT.